This entry describes one TCR beta chain. This clonotype was picked up one time. The antigen it recognizes is unknown. Nothing much larger sits one base from this clone, and base qualities are not available. One read alone is weak evidence. This record belongs to a study of T cells in Graves' hyperthyroidism and ophthalmopathy (dated by TCRdb to between 2017 and 2020). In terms of the full investigation: Peripheral blood was sampled at the time of initial diagnosis, prior to any treatment. TCR V-J signatures able to tell the groups apart were searched for in a discovery cohort of 100 patients, of whom 43 had Graves' ophthalmopathy and roughly 59 had stable Graves' hyperthyroidism. Prospective prediction of ophthalmopathy was tested in an independent validation cohort consisting of 18 hyperthyroidism patients and around 17 patients who later progressed to ophthalmopathy. The 95 to 100 discovery patients were divided at random into training and test sets in a 7:3 ratio. Thyroid tissue and blood T-cell repertoires from several Graves' hyperthyroidism patients were also compared in the study. Once sampling was done, hyperthyroidism patients were given methimazole at a starting dose of 30 mg daily, whereas ophthalmopathy patients were given high-dose intravenous methylprednisolone. TCR Vbeta CDR3 sequencing of roughly 140 peripheral blood samples (under 45 ophthalmopathy, 75 hyperthyroidism and roughly 17 progressor patients) is reported in the paper. General findings and caveats noted by the study authors: In validation, the model predicted progression to ophthalmopathy a median of roughly 6.2 months before onset, with approximately 70% sensitivity and about 75% specificity. Blood samples also contained most of the expanded thyroid clonotypes (frequency above 0.001), which suggests that blood repertoires may reflect thyroid immune responses. No statistical method was used to fix the sample size in advance, and group allocation was not hidden from the investigators. Ophthalmopathy was separated from stable hyperthyroidism by a 13 V-J signature model, with 85% to 90% sensitivity and about 81% specificity obtained in cross-validation and 80%/75% obtained in testing.

Stable Graves' hyperthyroidism was defined as no progression to ophthalmopathy during 18 months of follow-up. Hyperthyroidism patients were newly diagnosed, had a disease duration of under 2 months, and were aged 18 to 65 years. Any patient with an uncontrolled infection, another autoimmune disease, pregnancy or lactation was excluded. Diagnoses were established on the basis of clinical symptoms, serum thyroxine and TRAb, thyroid ultrasound, and orbital computed tomography. PBMCs were separated from approximately 10 ml of fresh peripheral blood using Ficoll-Paque density gradient centrifugation. Trizol reagent was used to extract total RNA, and RNA quality was then checked on an Agilent 2100 Bioanalyzer. The TCR beta CDR3 regions were amplified from the RNA transcripts. The first round of RT-PCR for the TCR CDR3 was performed with the HTBI primer set and the Qiagen OneStep RT-PCR kit. Libraries were constructed in a second round of multiplex PCR, after which size selection and purification were performed. Libraries were sequenced paired-end with 100 bp reads on an Illumina HiSeq2000. On the study's bioinformatics: SOAPnuke was used to process the raw data, with reads discarded if the reads contained adapters or uncalled bases, had a mean Phred below 15, or lacked an exact constant-primer or identifier match. COPE v1.2.5 was used to merge high-quality paired reads, and clonotypes were defined as unique nucleotide sequences. MiTCR v1.1 was used to align the clonotypes against IMGT TRBV, TRBD and TRBJ reference segments. The analysis included only V-J combinations with a frequency above 0.0001, which together covered about 99% of the repertoires. The TCS score was defined as F50 (clonal expansion) divided by E x V (chaos), with BLOSUM62-based TCRdist calculated between CDR3 peptides within each V-J. Welch's t-statistics and random forest reduced 514 V-J features to roughly 13, which were used in a naive Bayes classifier (R e1071). Through fastp at Q25 and MiXCR, TCRdb rebuilt clones from the public reads, retaining in-frame beta chains. Here each entry gathers all rows of one CDR3 protein and keeps the most common genes and DNA. These V and J calls derive from TCRdb rather than the authors' analysis. In this sample the table shows 340,000 or so distinct CDR3 sequences, around 20% of which occur a single time. The ten largest clones add up to around 50% of the sample.

The receptor comes from a woman aged 50 to 60 with Graves' hyperthyroidism. The sequenced sample consisted of blood.

The nucleotide sequence is TGTGCCAGCAGCCCTTGGACAGGTTACAATCAGCCCCAGCATTTT. Translated, this gives CASSPWTGYNQPQHF. This chain joins TRBV2 to TRBJ1-5; 7 bases in the middle match TRBD1. Inclusive of the bounding cysteine and phenylalanine, the CDR3 is 15 residues long. Only the CDR3 region is kept as DNA, spanning 45 bases read in frame from base 1. CDR1 and CDR2 are read off the germline V gene as SNHLY and FYNNEI. Trimming takes 6 bases off V and 3 bases off J; junction bases not matched to a gene: 8.